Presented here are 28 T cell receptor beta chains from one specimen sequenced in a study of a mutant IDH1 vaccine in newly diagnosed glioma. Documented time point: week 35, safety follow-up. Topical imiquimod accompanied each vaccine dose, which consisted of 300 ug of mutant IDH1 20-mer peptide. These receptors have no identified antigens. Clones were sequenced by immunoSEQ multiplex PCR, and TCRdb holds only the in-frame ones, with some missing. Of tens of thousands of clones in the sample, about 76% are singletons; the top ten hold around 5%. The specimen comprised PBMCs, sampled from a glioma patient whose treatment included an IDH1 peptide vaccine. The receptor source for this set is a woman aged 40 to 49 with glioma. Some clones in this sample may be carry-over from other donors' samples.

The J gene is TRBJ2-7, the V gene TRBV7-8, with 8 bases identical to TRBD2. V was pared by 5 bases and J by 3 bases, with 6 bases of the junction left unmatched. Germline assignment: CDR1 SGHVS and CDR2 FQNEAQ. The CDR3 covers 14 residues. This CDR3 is CASSRGGASYEQYF. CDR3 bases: TGTGCCAGCAGCCGGGGGGGGGCGAGCTACGAGCAGTACTTC.

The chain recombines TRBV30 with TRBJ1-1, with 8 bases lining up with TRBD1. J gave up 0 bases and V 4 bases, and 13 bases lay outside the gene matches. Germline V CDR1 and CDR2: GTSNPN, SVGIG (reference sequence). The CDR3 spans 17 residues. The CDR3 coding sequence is TGTGCCTGGACTCCCCGGCGGCAGGGGGCAGTGAACACTGAAGCTTTCTTT. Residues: CAWTPRRQGAVNTEAFF.

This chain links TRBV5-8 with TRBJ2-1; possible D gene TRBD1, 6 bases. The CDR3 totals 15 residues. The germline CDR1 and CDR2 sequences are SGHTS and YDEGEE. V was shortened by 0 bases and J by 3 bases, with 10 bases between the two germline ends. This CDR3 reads CASSLGQGIYNEQFF. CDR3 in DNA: TGTGCCAGCAGCTTGGGGCAGGGGATCTACAATGAGCAGTTCTTC.

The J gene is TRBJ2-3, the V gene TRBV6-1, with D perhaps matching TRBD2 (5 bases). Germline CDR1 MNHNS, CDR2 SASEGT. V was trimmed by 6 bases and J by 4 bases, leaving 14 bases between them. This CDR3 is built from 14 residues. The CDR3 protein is CASRPTSSADTQYF. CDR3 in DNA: TGTGCCAGCAGGCCCACTAGTAGTGCAGATACGCAGTATTTT.

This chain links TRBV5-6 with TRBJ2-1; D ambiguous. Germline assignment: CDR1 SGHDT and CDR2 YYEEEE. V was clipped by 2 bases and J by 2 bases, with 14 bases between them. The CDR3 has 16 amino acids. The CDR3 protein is CASSFGPTRTYNEQFF. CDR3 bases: TGTGCCAGCAGCTTCGGGCCAACTCGAACCTACAATGAGCAGTTCTTC.

CDR3 DNA: TGTGCCAGCAGCCAAGATCGGGGCCGTAGGACCTTC. Its translation is CASSQDRGRRTF. The chain joins TRBV4-2 to TRBJ1-2, with D possibly TRBD1 on 5 matching bases. The length of the CDR3 is 12 residues. Germline V CDR1 and CDR2: LGHNA, YNFKEQ. V lost 0 bases and J 14 bases, leaving 13 bases between the germline ends.

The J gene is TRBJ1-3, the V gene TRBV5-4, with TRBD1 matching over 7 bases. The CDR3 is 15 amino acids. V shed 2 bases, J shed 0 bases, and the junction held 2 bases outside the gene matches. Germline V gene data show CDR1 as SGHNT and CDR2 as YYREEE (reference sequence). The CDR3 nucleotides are TGTGCCAGCAGCTTACAGGGGCCCTCTGGAAACACCATATATTTT. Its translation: CASSLQGPSGNTIYF.

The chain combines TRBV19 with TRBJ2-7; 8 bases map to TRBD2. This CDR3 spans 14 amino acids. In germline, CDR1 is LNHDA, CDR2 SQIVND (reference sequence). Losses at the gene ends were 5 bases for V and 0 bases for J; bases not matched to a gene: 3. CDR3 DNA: TGTGCCAGTAGTCGAGGACTAGCCTCCTACGAGCAGTACTTC. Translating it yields CASSRGLASYEQYF.

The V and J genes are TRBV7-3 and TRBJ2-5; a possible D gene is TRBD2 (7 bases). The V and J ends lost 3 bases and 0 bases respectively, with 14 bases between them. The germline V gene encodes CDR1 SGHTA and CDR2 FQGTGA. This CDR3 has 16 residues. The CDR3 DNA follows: TGTGCCAGCAGCTTCCTAGGGGGGGGCCACCAAGAGACCCAGTACTTC. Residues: CASSFLGGGHQETQYF.

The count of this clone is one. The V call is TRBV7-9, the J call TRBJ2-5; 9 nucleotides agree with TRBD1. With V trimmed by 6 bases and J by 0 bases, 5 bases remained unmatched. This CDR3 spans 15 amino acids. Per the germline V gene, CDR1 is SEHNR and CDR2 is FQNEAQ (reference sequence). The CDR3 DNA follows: TGTGCCAGCAGTTGGGGGACAGGGTACCAAGAGACCCAGTACTTC. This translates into CASSWGTGYQETQYF. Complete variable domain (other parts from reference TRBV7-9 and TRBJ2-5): DTGVSQNPRHKITKRGQNVTFRCDPISEHNRLYWYRQTLGQGPEFLTYFQNEAQLEKSRLLSDRFSAERPKGSFSTLEIQRTEQGDSAMYLCASSWGTGYQETQYFGPGTRLLVL.

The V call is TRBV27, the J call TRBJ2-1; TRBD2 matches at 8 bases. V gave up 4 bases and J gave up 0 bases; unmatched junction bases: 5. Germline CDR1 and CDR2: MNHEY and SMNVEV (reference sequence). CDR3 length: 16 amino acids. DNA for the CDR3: TGTGCCAGCAGTTCCCTAGCGGGTCTCTCCTACAATGAGCAGTTCTTC. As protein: CASSSLAGLSYNEQFF.

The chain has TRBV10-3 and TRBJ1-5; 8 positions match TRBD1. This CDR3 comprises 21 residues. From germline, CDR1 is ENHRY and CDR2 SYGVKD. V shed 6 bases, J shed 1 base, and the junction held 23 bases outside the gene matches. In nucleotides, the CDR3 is TGTGCCATCAGGAAGACGACAGGGGTTCATAATGGGGGGAGGAGCAATCAGCCCCAGCATTTT. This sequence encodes CAIRKTTGVHNGGRSNQPQHF.

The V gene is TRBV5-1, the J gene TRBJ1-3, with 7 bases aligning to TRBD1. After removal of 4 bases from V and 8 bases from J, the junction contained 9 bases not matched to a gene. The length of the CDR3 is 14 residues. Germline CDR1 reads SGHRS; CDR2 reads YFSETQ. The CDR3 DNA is TGCGCCAGCAGCCGACAGGGATTTGTCGACACCATATATTTT. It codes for CASSRQGFVDTIYF.

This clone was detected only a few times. The CDR3 protein is CSVDSGQGTNIQYF. Here the CDR3 DNA reads TGCAGCGTTGACTCCGGACAGGGGACAAACATTCAGTACTTC. This chain joins TRBV29-1 and TRBJ2-4; 9 bases are a match to TRBD1. V trimming: 3 bases; J trimming: 6 bases; junction bases outside the gene matches: 6. Germline values: CDR1 SQVTM, CDR2 ANQGSEA. This CDR3 is 14 amino acids long.

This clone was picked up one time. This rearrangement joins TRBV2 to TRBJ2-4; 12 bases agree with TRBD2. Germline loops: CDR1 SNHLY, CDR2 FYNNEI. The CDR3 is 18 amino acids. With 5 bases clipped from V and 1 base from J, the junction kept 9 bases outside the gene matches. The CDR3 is CASSRLAGALFAKNIQYF. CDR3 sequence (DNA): TGTGCCAGCAGTCGACTAGCGGGGGCTCTTTTTGCCAAAAACATTCAGTACTTC.

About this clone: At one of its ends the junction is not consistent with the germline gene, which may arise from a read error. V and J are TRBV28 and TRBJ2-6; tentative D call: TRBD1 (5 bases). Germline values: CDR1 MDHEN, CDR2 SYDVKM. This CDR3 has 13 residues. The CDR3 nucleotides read TGTGCCAGCAGTTTATTTGGGGCCAACGTCCTGGCTTTC. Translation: CASSLFGANVLAF. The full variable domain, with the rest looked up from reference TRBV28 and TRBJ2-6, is DVKVTQSSRYLVKRTGEKVFLECVQDMDHENMFWYRQDPGLGLRLIYFSYDVKMKEKGDIPEGYSVSREKKERFSLILESASTNQTSMYLCASSLFGANVLAFGAGSRLTVL.

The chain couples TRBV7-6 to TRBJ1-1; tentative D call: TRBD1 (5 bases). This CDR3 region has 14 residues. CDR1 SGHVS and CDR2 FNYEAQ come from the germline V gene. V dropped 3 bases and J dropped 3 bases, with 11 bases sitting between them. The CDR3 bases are TGTGCCAGCAGCTTCAGGGAGGCGGACACTGAAGCTTTCTTT. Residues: CASSFREADTEAFF.

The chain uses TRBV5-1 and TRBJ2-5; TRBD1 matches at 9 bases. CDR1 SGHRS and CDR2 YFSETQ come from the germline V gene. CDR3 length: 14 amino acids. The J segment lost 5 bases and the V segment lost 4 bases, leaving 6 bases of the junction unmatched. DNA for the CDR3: TGCGCCAGCAGCGCTGGGACAGGGCTGGAGACCCAGTACTTC. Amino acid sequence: CASSAGTGLETQYF.

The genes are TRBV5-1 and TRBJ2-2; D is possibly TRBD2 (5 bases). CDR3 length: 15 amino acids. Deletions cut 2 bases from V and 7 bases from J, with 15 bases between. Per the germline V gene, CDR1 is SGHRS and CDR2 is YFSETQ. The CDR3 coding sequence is TGCGCCAGCAGCTTTGGAGGTTACGGTTACGGGGAGCTGTTTTTT. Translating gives CASSFGGYGYGELFF.

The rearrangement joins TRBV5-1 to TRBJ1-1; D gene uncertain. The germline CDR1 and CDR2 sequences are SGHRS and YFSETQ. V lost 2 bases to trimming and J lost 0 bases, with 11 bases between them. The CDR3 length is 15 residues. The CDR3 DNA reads TGCGCCAGCAGCTTTAACCCTATCATGAACACTGAAGCTTTCTTT. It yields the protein CASSFNPIMNTEAFF. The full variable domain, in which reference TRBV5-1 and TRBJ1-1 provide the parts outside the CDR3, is KAGVTQTPRYLIKTRGQQVTLSCSPISGHRSVSWYQQTPGQGLQFLFEYFSETQRNKGNFPGRFSGRQFSNSRSEMNVSTLELGDSALYLCASSFNPIMNTEAFFGQGTRLTVV.

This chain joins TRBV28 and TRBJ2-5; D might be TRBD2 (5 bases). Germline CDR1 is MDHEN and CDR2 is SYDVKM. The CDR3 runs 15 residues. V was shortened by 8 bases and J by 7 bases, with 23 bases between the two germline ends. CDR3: CASGMGLASRGTQYF. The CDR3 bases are TGTGCCAGCGGGATGGGTCTCGCCTCCCGGGGGACCCAGTACTTC.

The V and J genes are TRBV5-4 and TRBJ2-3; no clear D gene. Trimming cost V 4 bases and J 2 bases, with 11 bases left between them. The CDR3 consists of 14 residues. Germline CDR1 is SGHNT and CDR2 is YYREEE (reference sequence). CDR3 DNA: TGTGCCAGCAGCCAGTACGAGGTCACAGATACGCAGTATTTT. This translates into CASSQYEVTDTQYF.

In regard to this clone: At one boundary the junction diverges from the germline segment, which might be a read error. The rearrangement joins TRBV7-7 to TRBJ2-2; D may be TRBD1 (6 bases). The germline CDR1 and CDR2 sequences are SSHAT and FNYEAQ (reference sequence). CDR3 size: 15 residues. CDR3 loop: CASSSVQGNTGELFF. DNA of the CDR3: TGTGCTAGCAGCTCTGTACAGGGAAACACCGGGGAGCTGTTTTTT.

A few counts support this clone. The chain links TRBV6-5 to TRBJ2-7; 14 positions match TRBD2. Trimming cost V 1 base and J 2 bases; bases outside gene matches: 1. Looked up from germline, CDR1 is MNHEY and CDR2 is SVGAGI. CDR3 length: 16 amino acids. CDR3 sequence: CASSYLTSGRAYEQYF. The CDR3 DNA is TGTGCCAGCAGTTACTTGACTAGCGGGAGGGCCTACGAGCAGTACTTC.

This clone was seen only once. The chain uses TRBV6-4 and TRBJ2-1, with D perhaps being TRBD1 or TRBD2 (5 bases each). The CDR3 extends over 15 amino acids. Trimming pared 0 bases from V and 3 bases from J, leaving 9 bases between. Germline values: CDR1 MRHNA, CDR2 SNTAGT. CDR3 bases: TGTGCCAGCAGTGACTCTGGGACCCACTACAATGAGCAGTTCTTC. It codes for CASSDSGTHYNEQFF.

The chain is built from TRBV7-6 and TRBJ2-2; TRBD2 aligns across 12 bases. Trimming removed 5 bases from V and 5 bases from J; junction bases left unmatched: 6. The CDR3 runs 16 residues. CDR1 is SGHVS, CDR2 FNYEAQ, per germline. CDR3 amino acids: CASSTVLAGGTGELFF. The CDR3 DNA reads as TGTGCCAGCAGCACCGTTCTAGCGGGGGGGACCGGGGAGCTGTTTTTT. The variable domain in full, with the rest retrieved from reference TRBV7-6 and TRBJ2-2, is GAGVSQSPRYKVTKRGQDVALRCDPISGHVSLYWYRQALGQGPEFLTYFNYEAQQDKSGLPNDRFSAERPEGSISTLTIQRTEQRDSAMYRCASSTVLAGGTGELFFGEGSRLTVL.

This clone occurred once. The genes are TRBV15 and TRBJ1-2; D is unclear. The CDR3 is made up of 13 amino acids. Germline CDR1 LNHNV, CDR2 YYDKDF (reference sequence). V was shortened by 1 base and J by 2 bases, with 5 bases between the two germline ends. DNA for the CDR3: TGTGCCACCAGCAGAGGGTCAAACTATGGCTACACCTTC. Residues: CATSRGSNYGYTF.

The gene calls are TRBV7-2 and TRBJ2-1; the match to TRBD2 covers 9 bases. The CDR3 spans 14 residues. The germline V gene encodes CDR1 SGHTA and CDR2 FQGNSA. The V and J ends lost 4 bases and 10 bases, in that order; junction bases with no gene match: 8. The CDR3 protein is CASSSLRLAGEQFF. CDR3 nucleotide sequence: TGTGCCAGCAGCTCCCTAAGGCTAGCGGGAGAGCAGTTCTTC.